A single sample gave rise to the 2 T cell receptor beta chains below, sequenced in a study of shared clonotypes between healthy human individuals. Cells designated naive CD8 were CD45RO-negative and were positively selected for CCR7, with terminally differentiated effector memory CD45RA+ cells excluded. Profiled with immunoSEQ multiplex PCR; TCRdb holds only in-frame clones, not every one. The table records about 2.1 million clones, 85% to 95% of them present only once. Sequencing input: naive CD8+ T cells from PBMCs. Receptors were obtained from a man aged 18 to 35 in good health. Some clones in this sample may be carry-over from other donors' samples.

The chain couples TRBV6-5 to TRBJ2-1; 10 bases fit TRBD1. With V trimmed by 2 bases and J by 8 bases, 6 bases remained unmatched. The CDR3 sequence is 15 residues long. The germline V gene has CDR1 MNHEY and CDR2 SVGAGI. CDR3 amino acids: CASSYRTGGRDEQFF. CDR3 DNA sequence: TGTGCCAGCAGTTACCGGACAGGGGGTAGGGATGAGCAGTTCTTC.

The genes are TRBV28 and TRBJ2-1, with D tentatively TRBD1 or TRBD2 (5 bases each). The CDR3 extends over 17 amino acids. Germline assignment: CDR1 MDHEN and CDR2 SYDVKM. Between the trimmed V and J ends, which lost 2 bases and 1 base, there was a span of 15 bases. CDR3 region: CASSLSFGGVSYNEQFF. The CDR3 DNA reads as TGTGCCAGCAGTTTAAGTTTTGGGGGAGTATCCTACAATGAGCAGTTCTTC.